Here is one T cell receptor (beta chain) with its context. The method was immunoSEQ multiplex PCR; TCRdb's version includes in-frame clones alone and lacks a portion of them. The sample has approximately 110,000 clones; approximately 84% are singletons. These data come from a study of blood T cell repertoires in COVID-19. Per germline, CDR1 SGHTA and CDR2 FQGNSA. The V end was cut by 5 bases, the J end by 2 bases, with 3 bases between. The CDR3 extends over 12 amino acids. Sequenced material: peripheral blood. This TCR was sampled from a human donor in a cohort sampled during active COVID-19. The gene calls are TRBV7-2 and TRBJ2-2; D not resolved. CDR3 nucleotides: TGTGCCAGCAGCCGTAACACCGGGGAGCTGTTTTTT. This gives the protein CASSRNTGELFF.